This is a list of T cell receptor beta chains from one sample in a study of blood T cells in healthy people across ages. A single record per CDR3 protein comes from TCRdb applying MiXCR to the 5' RACE reads. The sample consists of 800,000 to 950,000 distinct CDR3 sequences, around 48% of them appearing once. The sample comprised blood. The receptors were sampled from a man aged 30 to 39 in good health. The CDR3 runs from the conserved cysteine through the conserved F or W. Each record gives: clone size, J gene, V gene, D gene, CDR3 DNA, CDR3 protein. The D gene is left open where the match is weak. Size is stated for part of the rows, as once, few or many counts, or as a class when the clone is expanded.

clone_size: .; j_call: TRBJ2-5; v_call: TRBV11-2; d_call: .; cdr3_nt: TGTGCCAGCAGCGTTAGACTAACCCAAGAGACCCAGTACTTC; cdr3_aa: CASSVRLTQETQYF
clone_size: few; j_call: TRBJ1-1; v_call: TRBV7-9; d_call: .; cdr3_nt: TGTGCCAGCAGCTTAGTGGCATCCCAGGGGATTAACACTGAAGCTTTCTTT; cdr3_aa: CASSLVASQGINTEAFF
clone_size: few; j_call: TRBJ1-6; v_call: TRBV5-1; d_call: .; cdr3_nt: TGCGCCAGCAGCTTGGATCCGACAGTCTTGGGTAATTCACCCCTCCACTTT; cdr3_aa: CASSLDPTVLGNSPLHF
clone_size: .; j_call: TRBJ1-1; v_call: TRBV2; d_call: TRBD1; cdr3_nt: TGTGCCAGCGCGATGGAAGGGGGCGGTAGGACTGAAGCTTTCTTT; cdr3_aa: CASAMEGGGRTEAFF
clone_size: many; j_call: TRBJ2-2; v_call: TRBV7-2; d_call: .; cdr3_nt: TGTGCCAGCAGCCCTATGGTTACATGGGGATACGGGGAGCTGTTTTTT; cdr3_aa: CASSPMVTWGYGELFF
clone_size: few; j_call: TRBJ2-7; v_call: TRBV28; d_call: TRBD1; cdr3_nt: TGTGCCAGCTCTCGACCGGGACAGGCCTCCTACGAGCAGTACTTC; cdr3_aa: CASSRPGQASYEQYF
clone_size: .; j_call: TRBJ2-1; v_call: TRBV29-1; d_call: .; cdr3_nt: TGCAGCGTTGGGCAGAGGGGAAGGAAGGCTAATGAGCAGTTCTTC; cdr3_aa: CSVGQRGRKANEQFF
clone_size: .; j_call: TRBJ2-7; v_call: TRBV10-3; d_call: .; cdr3_nt: TGTGCCATCAGTGAGGCGTATGGACCTTCCTACGAGCAGTACTTC; cdr3_aa: CAISEAYGPSYEQYF
clone_size: .; j_call: TRBJ2-3; v_call: TRBV11-2; d_call: .; cdr3_nt: TGTGCCAGCAGCTTAGGAGGGCGCGCACTCTTGGATACGCAGTATTTT; cdr3_aa: CASSLGGRALLDTQYF
clone_size: .; j_call: TRBJ1-2; v_call: TRBV29-1; d_call: .; cdr3_nt: TGCAGCGTTGAAGGGACGGACAGTCTCTCTAACTATGGCTACACCTTC; cdr3_aa: CSVEGTDSLSNYGYTF
clone_size: once; j_call: TRBJ1-1; v_call: TRBV10-2; d_call: .; cdr3_nt: TGCGCCAGCAGTGAGAAGGGATTCACTGAAGCTTTCTTT; cdr3_aa: CASSEKGFTEAFF
clone_size: .; j_call: TRBJ1-3; v_call: TRBV4-1; d_call: .; cdr3_nt: TGCGCCAGCAGCCAAGGGGAGCGCTGGGCTTCTGGAAACACCATATATTTT; cdr3_aa: CASSQGERWASGNTIYF
clone_size: many; j_call: TRBJ2-3; v_call: TRBV12-3/TRBV12-4; d_call: TRBD2; cdr3_nt: TGTGCCAGCAGCTTCAGCGGGGGAGGCACAGATACGCAGTATTTT; cdr3_aa: CASSFSGGGTDTQYF
clone_size: many; j_call: TRBJ2-1; v_call: TRBV7-3; d_call: TRBD2; cdr3_nt: TGTGCCAGCAGCTTAAACGGGGGGGCCTACAATGAGCAGTTCTTC; cdr3_aa: CASSLNGGAYNEQFF
clone_size: .; j_call: TRBJ2-7; v_call: TRBV4-2; d_call: TRBD1; cdr3_nt: TGTGCCAGCAGCCAAGTTGGTTTTGGGGACAGGGTCCCCTACGAGCAGTACTTC; cdr3_aa: CASSQVGFGDRVPYEQYF
clone_size: many; j_call: TRBJ2-7; v_call: TRBV3-1; d_call: .; cdr3_nt: TGTGCCAGCAGCCAAGCCGACACGTTGCAGTACTTC; cdr3_aa: CASSQADTLQYF
clone_size: few; j_call: TRBJ1-1; v_call: TRBV6-5; d_call: TRBD1; cdr3_nt: TGTGCCAGCAGTTACCCGTCGGACAGGGGATTGAACACTGAAGCTTTCTTT; cdr3_aa: CASSYPSDRGLNTEAFF
clone_size: few; j_call: TRBJ1-1; v_call: TRBV5-4; d_call: .; cdr3_nt: TGTGCCAGCAGCTTGGAGAGTGTCGGGAACACTGAAGCTTTCTTT; cdr3_aa: CASSLESVGNTEAFF
clone_size: .; j_call: TRBJ2-3; v_call: TRBV27; d_call: TRBD2; cdr3_nt: TGTGCCAGCAGTTTAAAAGGCGGGGGGGCCCTCAGCGGAGATACGCAGTATTTT; cdr3_aa: CASSLKGGGALSGDTQYF
clone_size: .; j_call: TRBJ2-3; v_call: TRBV7-9; d_call: .; cdr3_nt: TGTGCCGGACACCGGGATAATAGGGGGGATACGCAGTATTTT; cdr3_aa: CAGHRDNRGDTQYF
clone_size: few; j_call: TRBJ2-7; v_call: TRBV3-1; d_call: .; cdr3_nt: TGTGCCAGCAGCCAAGTCCCGGACGGCACCTACGAGCAGTACTTC; cdr3_aa: CASSQVPDGTYEQYF
clone_size: few; j_call: TRBJ2-1; v_call: TRBV24-1; d_call: TRBD2; cdr3_nt: TGTGCCACCAGTGATTTAGGGACTAGGGGAATCTCCTACAATGAGCAGTTCTTC; cdr3_aa: CATSDLGTRGISYNEQFF
clone_size: few; j_call: TRBJ2-7; v_call: TRBV10-3; d_call: .; cdr3_nt: TGTGCCATCACTCCCGGGCCTCAGAGCGAGCAGTACTTC; cdr3_aa: CAITPGPQSEQYF